The 17 T cell receptor beta chains below come from one sample, sequenced in a study of regulatory T cells in long-lasting Graves disease. This sample's time point: newly diagnosed GD, antithyroid drugs for less than 3 months. Isolated PBMC RNA provided the starting material for the TCR library. Combining iRepertoire HTBI primers with Arm-PCR of CDR3 regions, the authors built TCR beta libraries. TCRdb itself ran the multiplex PCR reads through MiXCR, one entry per CDR3 protein. The sample includes 200,000 to 250,000 distinct CDR3 sequences, roughly 18% of them seen just once. The same data also went into a second study, on T cells in Graves' hyperthyroidism and ophthalmopathy.

Specimen: peripheral blood mononuclear cells (PBMCs), collected at new diagnosis, from a patient treated with antithyroid drugs. These receptors originate from a woman in her twenties or thirties with Graves disease.

This clonotype was seen at least ten times. The chain joins TRBV6-2 or TRBV6-3 to TRBJ2-2; TRBD1 or TRBD2 may be the D gene (5 bases each). The CDR3 is made up of 19 amino acids. V lost 3 bases and J lost 1, with 21 bases in between. Germline CDR1 and CDR2: MNHEY and SVGEGT. The CDR3 coding sequence is TGTGCCAGCAGTTATTTTCTCCGGGGAACAGGTTTGAACACCGGGGAGCTGTTTTTT. Protein: CASSYFLRGTGLNTGELFF.

In regard to this clonotype: With a much larger clone just one base away, this may be a read error. The chain's CDR3 is CASNPAGVYGYTF. The CDR3 coding sequence is TGTGCCAGCAACCCGGCGGGGGTCTATGGCTACACCTTC. The chain carries TRBV28 and TRBJ1-2, with a possible D match to TRBD1 (5 bases). V lost 7 bases, J lost 4 bases, and 13 bases lay in between. CDR1 and CDR2 (germline): MDHEN, SYDVKM. CDR3 length: 13 residues.

In its sample, this clonotype was seen many times. The chain is built from TRBV2 and TRBJ1-4; no definite D call. This CDR3 spans 14 amino acids. Trimming took 7 bases from V and 2 from J, leaving 11 bases between them. Germline V gives CDR1 SNHLY, CDR2 FYNNEI. CDR3 sequence: CASKDRPTNEKLFF. CDR3 nucleotides: TGTGCCAGCAAAGACCGACCGACTAATGAAAAACTGTTTTTT.

This chain connects TRBV6-2 or TRBV6-3 to TRBJ2-1, with 7 positions matching TRBD1. The germline CDR1 and CDR2 sequences are MNHEY and SVGEGT. Trimming cost V 9 bases and J 6 bases; bases outside gene matches: 8. This CDR3 comprises 13 residues. Here the CDR3 reads CASRQGSANEQFF. The DNA for the CDR3 is TGTGCCAGTAGACAGGGAAGTGCCAATGAGCAGTTCTTC.

This chain links TRBV2 with TRBJ1-5; TRBD1 aligns across 7 bases. V shed 6 bases and J 9 bases; nucleotides not matched to a gene: 14. The CDR3 consists of 15 residues. CDR1 SNHLY and CDR2 FYNNEI come from the germline V gene. The CDR3 sequence: CASRGAGGGVLPQHF. DNA of the CDR3: TGTGCCAGCAGGGGAGCGGGAGGGGGCGTTCTGCCCCAGCATTTT.

V usage is TRBV7-3 and J usage is TRBJ1-1; TRBD1 is a possible D gene (6 bases). The V end lost 4 bases, the J end lost 5 bases, and 14 bases lay between the germline ends. Germline loops: CDR1 SGHTA, CDR2 FQGTGA. The CDR3 length is 14 residues. The CDR3 protein is CASSSQGMGTEAFF. CDR3 sequence (DNA): TGTGCCAGCAGCTCGCAGGGGATGGGGACTGAAGCTTTCTTT.

This clonotype came up many times. The V and J genes are TRBV4-2 and TRBJ2-2; 9 bases are shared with TRBD2. Germline CDR1 LGHNA, CDR2 YNFKEQ. The CDR3 runs to 18 residues. J lost 5 bases, V lost 0 bases, and 10 bases had no gene match. CDR3 nucleotides: TGTGCCAGCAGCCAAGAAATCCTAGCGGGAAGGAAAACCGGGGAGCTGTTTTTT. As protein: CASSQEILAGRKTGELFF.

This clonotype has a handful of counts. The J gene is TRBJ1-2, the V gene TRBV2; 7 bases align to TRBD1. Trimming removed 6 bases from V and 8 bases from J; junction bases left unmatched: 12. CDR3 length: 14 amino acids. CDR1 is SNHLY and CDR2 is FYNNEI in the germline V gene. The CDR3 DNA reads TGTGCCAGCAGCGGGGACAGTGGCTTGGGAGGCTACACCTTC. Translation gives CASSGDSGLGGYTF.

This chain connects TRBV5-1 to TRBJ2-1; TRBD2 agrees at 11 bases. The CDR3 extends over 16 amino acids. The ends lost 7 bases at V and 10 bases at J; junction bases unmatched: 16. Germline V gene lookup returns CDR1 SGHRS and CDR2 YFSETQ. CDR3 nucleotides: TGCGCCAGCGGGTTGATAGCGGGAGGGTCCAATCGGGAGCAGTTCTTC. This codes for CASGLIAGGSNREQFF.

This clonotype was picked up many times. The chain couples TRBV28 to TRBJ2-7, with D unclear. Germline values: CDR1 MDHEN, CDR2 SYDVKM. Deletions cut 2 bases from V and 3 bases from J, with 5 bases between. The CDR3 has 12 amino acids. CDR3 DNA: TGTGCCAGCAGTTTAAAGGACTACGAGCAGTACTTC. Translation: CASSLKDYEQYF.

At least ten counts were recorded for this clonotype. The chain links TRBV28 to TRBJ2-7; tentatively, D is TRBD1 (7 bases). Germline CDR1 and CDR2: MDHEN and SYDVKM. V was trimmed by 6 bases and J by 1 base, leaving 13 bases between them. The CDR3 sequence is 14 residues long. CDR3 sequence reads: CASRRGDRSYEQYF. CDR3 DNA: TGTGCCAGCAGAAGGGGGGACAGATCCTACGAGCAGTACTTC.

This clonotype was detected ten times or more. The chain couples TRBV6-2 or TRBV6-3 to TRBJ2-3, with 11 nucleotides matching TRBD2. Germline V CDR1 and CDR2: MNHEY, SVGEGT. The CDR3 loop spans 18 amino acids. The V and J ends lost 0 bases and 3 bases, in that order; junction bases with no gene match: 8. The CDR3 region is CASSYSPLAGGPTDTQYF. DNA of the CDR3: TGTGCCAGCAGTTACTCCCCCTTAGCGGGAGGGCCAACAGATACGCAGTATTTT.

This clonotype was seen at least ten times. The chain recombines TRBV12-3 or TRBV12-4 with TRBJ2-7; maybe TRBD2 (5 bases). V shed 5 bases and J shed 7 bases, with 18 bases lying between them. The length of the CDR3 is 14 residues. Written as DNA, the CDR3 is TGTGCCAGCAGTCGGGGATACGGCGAAGAAGAGCAGTACTTC. Its translation: CASSRGYGEEEQYF.

The CDR3 DNA sequence: TGCAGTGCTAGGCCTAGCGGGAGGGGGGAGCTGTTTTTT. Translated: CSARPSGRGELFF. The gene calls are TRBV20-1 and TRBJ2-2; 11 nucleotides line up with TRBD2. After removal of 3 bases from V and 8 bases from J, the junction contained 2 bases not matched to a gene. CDR1 and CDR2 from the germline V gene are DFQATT and SNEGSKA (reference sequence). The CDR3 extends over 13 amino acids.

This clonotype was counted only a few times. This may come from a read error, since a much larger clone is one base off. The CDR3 spells CASRMGQGEYKQYF. The CDR3 DNA is TGTGCCAGCAGAATGGGACAGGGAGAGTACAAGCAGTACTTC. The V gene is TRBV6-2 or TRBV6-3, the J gene TRBJ2-7; 9 positions agree with TRBD1. The CDR3 has 14 amino acids. Losses at the gene ends were 6 bases for V and 8 bases for J; bases not matched to a gene: 11. Germline CDR1 is MNHEY and CDR2 is SVGEGT.

Worth noting for this clonotype: A single base separates this from a much larger clone, so it may be a read error. V usage is TRBV5-1 and J usage is TRBJ2-3; TRBD1 might be the D (5 bases). Per germline, CDR1 SGHRS and CDR2 YFSETQ. CDR3 length equals 14 residues. DNA of the CDR3: TGTGCCAGCAGCCCCTTGGGGCCCACAGATACGCAGTATTTT. It encodes CASSPLGPTDTQYF.

This clonotype was counted ten times or more. The chain is built from TRBV5-1 and TRBJ2-3, with a possible D match to TRBD2 (6 bases). The CDR3 has 15 amino acids. Germline V CDR1 and CDR2: SGHRS, YFSETQ. V lost 2 bases and J 2 bases, leaving 12 bases between the germline ends. The CDR3 nucleotides read TGCGCCAGCAGCTTCCGGGAGCTTTCCACAGATACGCAGTATTTT. Translation gives CASSFRELSTDTQYF.